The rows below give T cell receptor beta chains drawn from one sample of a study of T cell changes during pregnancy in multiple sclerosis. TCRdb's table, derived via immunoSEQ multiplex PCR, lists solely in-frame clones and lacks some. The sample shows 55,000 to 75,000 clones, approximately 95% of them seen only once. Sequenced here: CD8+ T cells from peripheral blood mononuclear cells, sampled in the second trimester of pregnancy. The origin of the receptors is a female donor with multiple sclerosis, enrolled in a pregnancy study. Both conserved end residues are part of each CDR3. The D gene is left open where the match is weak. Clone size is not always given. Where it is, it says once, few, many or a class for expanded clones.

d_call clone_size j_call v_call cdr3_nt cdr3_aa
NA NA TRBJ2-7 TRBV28 TGTGCCAGCCAAGGTCTTCAGCGGGAGCAGTACTTC CASQGLQREQYF
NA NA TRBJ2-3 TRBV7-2 TGTGCCAGCAGCTTAGGGATCCTAGACCCAACAGATACGCAGTATTTT CASSLGILDPTDTQYF
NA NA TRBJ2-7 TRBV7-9 TGTGCCAGCAGCCCAGAGGACTCCTACGAGCAGTACTTC CASSPEDSYEQYF
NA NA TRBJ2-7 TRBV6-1 TGTGCCAGCAGTGAAGCGGGGCCAGAGCAGTACTTC CASSEAGPEQYF
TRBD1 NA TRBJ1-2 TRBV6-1 TGTGCCAGCAGTTTGGGACAGGGGGCCTCTGGCTACACCTTC CASSLGQGASGYTF
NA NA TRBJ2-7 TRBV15 TGTGCCACCAGCAGAGATCTCGGAGGCTACGAGCAGTACTTC CATSRDLGGYEQYF
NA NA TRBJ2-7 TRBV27 TGTGCCAGCAGGGGGGGAGGTTCCTACGAGCAGTACTTC CASRGGGSYEQYF
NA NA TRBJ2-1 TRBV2 TGTGCCAGCAGTGAATTCAGAAACAATGAGCAGTTCTTC CASSEFRNNEQFF
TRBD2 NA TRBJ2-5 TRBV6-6 TGTGCCAGCAGTTACTCACTAGCGCGGGAGACCCAGTACTTC CASSYSLARETQYF
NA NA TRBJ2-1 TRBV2 TGTGCCAGCAGTGAAGGTCTAGCGATCCACAATGAGCAGTTCTTC CASSEGLAIHNEQFF
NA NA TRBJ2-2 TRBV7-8 TGTGCCAGCAGCTTGGGGGCTGGGAACACCGGGGAGCTGTTTTTT CASSLGAGNTGELFF
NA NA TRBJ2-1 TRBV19 TGTGCCAGTAGTATCGGTCTCTTGAGGTTCTTC CASSIGLLRFF
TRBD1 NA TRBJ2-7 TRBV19 TGTGCCAGTGGACAGGGCATCTACGAGCAGTACTTC CASGQGIYEQYF
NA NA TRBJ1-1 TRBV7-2 TGTGCCAGCAGCTTTTCATTCGGCACTGAAGCTTTCTTT CASSFSFGTEAFF
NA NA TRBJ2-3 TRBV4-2 TGTGCCAGCAGCCAAGATTCGGGCACAGATACGCAGTATTTT CASSQDSGTDTQYF
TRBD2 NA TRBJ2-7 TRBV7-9 TGTGCCAGCAGCCCGGGACTAGATGCCTACGAGCAGTACTTC CASSPGLDAYEQYF
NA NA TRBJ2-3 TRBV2 TGTGCCAGCAGGGGACATATTACCACAGATACGCAGTATTTT CASRGHITTDTQYF
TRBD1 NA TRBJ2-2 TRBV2 TGTGCCAGCAGTGATGGGACAGACACCGGGGAGCTGTTTTTT CASSDGTDTGELFF
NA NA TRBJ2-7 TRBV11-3 TGTGCCAGCAGCTTCACCAGCTCCTACGAGCAGTACTTC CASSFTSSYEQYF
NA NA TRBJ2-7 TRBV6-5 TGTGCCAGCAGTCCCGACTCTTCCTACGAGCAGTACTTC CASSPDSSYEQYF
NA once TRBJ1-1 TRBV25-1 TGTGCCAGCAGGGGGGGTTTGAAAACTGAAGCTTTCTTT CASRGGLKTEAFF
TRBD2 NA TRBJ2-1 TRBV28 TGTGCCAGCACGCGGGGGAACAGTATATACAATGAGCAGTTCTTC CASTRGNSIYNEQFF
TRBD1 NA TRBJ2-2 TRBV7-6 TGTGCCAGCAGCCCAAAAAGGGGGGACAGGGGGGCCGGGGAGCTGTTTTTT CASSPKRGDRGAGELFF
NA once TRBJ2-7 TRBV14 TGTGCCAGCAGCCAAGGTGCAGGGCCAGGCTACGAGCAGTACTTC CASSQGAGPGYEQYF
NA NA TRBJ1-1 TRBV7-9 TGTGCCAGCAGCTTGCCACAGGAGTCCACTGAAGCTTTCTTT CASSLPQESTEAFF
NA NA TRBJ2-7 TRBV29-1 TGCAGCGTAGACAACGGCGAGCAGTACTTC CSVDNGEQYF
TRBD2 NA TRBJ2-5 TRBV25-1 TGTGCCAGCAGTGGGGGACTAGCGGAAGAGACCCAGTACTTC CASSGGLAEETQYF
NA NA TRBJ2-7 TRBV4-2 TGTGCCAGCAGCCAAGGAGGGCAGGCCTACGAGCAGTACTTC CASSQGGQAYEQYF